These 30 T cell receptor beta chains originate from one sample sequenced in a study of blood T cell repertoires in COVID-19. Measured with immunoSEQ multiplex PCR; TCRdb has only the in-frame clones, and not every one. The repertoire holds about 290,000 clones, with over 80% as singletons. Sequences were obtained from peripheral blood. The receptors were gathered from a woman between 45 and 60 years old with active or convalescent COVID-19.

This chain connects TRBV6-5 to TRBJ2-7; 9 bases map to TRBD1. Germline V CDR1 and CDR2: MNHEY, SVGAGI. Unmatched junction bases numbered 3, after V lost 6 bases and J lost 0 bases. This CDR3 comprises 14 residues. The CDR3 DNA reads TGTGCCAGCAGCCAGACAGGGGGCTCCTACGAGCAGTACTTC. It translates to CASSQTGGSYEQYF.

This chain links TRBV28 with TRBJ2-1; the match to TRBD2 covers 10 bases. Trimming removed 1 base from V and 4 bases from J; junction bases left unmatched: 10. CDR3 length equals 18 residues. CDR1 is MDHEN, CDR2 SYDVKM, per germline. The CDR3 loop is CASSLFGLAAPSYNEQFF. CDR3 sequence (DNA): TGTGCCAGCAGTTTATTTGGACTAGCGGCCCCCTCATACAATGAGCAGTTCTTC.

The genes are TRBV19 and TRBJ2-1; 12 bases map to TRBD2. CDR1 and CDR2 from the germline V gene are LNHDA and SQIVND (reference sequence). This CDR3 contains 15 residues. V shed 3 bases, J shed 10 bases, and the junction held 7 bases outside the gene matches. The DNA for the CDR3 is TGTGCCAGTAGTATCCGGACTAGCGGGACAGAAGAGCAGTTCTTC. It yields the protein CASSIRTSGTEEQFF.

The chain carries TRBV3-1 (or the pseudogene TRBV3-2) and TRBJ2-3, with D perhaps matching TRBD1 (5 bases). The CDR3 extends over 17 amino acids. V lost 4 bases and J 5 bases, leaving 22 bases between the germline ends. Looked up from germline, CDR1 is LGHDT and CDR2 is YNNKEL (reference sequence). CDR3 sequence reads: CASSPPLLDTPEDTQYF. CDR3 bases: TGTGCCAGCAGCCCCCCCCTATTGGACACCCCCGAAGATACGCAGTATTTT.

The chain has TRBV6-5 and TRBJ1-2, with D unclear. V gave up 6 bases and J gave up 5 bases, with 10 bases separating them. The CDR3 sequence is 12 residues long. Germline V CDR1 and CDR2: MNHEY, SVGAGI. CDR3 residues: CASSPGRYGYTF. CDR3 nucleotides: TGTGCCAGCAGCCCGGGGAGGTATGGCTACACCTTC.

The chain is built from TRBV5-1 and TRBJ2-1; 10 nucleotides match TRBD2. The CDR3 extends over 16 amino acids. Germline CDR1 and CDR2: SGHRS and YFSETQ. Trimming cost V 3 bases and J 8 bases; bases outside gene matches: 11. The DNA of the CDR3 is TGCGCCAGCAGCTCTCAAGCTGGGACTAGCGCCCATGAGCAGTTCTTC. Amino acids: CASSSQAGTSAHEQFF. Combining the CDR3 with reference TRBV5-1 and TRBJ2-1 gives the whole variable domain KAGVTQTPRYLIKTRGQQVTLSCSPISGHRSVSWYQQTPGQGLQFLFEYFSETQRNKGNFPGRFSGRQFSNSRSEMNVSTLELGDSALYLCASSSQAGTSAHEQFFGPGTRLTVL.

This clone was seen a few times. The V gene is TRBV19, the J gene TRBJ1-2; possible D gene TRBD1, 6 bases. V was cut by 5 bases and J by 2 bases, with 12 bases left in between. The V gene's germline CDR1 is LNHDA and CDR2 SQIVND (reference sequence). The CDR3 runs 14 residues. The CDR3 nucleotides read TGTGCCAGTAGTTCCAACAGGGCGAACTATGGCTACACCTTC. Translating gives CASSSNRANYGYTF.

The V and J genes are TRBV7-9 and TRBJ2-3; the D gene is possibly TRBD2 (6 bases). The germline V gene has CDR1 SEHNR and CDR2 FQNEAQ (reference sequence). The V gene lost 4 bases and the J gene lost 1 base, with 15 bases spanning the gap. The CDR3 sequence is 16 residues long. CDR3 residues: CASSSWGRIRTDTQYF. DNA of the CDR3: TGTGCCAGCAGCTCTTGGGGGAGGATACGCACAGATACGCAGTATTTT.

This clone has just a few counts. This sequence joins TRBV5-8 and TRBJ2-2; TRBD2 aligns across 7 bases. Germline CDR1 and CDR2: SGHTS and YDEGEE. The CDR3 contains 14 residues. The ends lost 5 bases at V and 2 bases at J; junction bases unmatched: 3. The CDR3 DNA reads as TGTGCCAGCAGGAGCGGGATAAACACCGGGGAGCTGTTTTTT. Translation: CASRSGINTGELFF. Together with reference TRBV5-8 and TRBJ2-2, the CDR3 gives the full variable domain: EAGVTQSPTHLIKTRGQQATLRCSPISGHTSVYWYQQALGLGLQFLLWYDEGEERNRGNFPPRFSGRQFPNYSSELNVNALELEDSALYLCASRSGINTGELFFGEGSRLTVL.

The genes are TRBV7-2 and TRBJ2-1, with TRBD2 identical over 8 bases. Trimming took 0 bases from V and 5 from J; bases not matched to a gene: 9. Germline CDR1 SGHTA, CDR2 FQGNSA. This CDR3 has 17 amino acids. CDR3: CASSLASQRERHNEQFF. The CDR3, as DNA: TGTGCCAGCAGCTTAGCGAGTCAGCGGGAGAGGCACAATGAGCAGTTCTTC.

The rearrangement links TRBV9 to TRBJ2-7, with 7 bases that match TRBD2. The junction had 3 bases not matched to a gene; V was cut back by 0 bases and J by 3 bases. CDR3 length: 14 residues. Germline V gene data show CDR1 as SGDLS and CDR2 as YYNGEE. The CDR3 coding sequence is TGTGCCAGCAGCGTAGCAGCGGGGAACTACGAGCAGTACTTC. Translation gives CASSVAAGNYEQYF.

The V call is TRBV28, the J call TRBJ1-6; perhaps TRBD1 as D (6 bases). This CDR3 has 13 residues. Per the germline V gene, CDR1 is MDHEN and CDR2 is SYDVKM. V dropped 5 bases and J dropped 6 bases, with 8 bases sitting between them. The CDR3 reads CASSVRGNSPLHF. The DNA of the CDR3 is TGTGCCAGCAGTGTCAGGGGTAATTCACCCCTCCACTTT.

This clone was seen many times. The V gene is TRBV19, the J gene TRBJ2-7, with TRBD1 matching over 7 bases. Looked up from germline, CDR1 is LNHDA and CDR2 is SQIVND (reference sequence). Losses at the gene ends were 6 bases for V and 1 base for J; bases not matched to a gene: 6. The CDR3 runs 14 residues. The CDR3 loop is CASRQPGQSYEQYF. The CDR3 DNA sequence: TGTGCCAGTAGACAACCGGGACAGTCCTACGAGCAGTACTTC.

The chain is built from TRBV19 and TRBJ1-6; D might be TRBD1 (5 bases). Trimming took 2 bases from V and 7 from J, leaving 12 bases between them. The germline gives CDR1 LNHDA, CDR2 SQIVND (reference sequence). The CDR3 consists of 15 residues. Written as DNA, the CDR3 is TGTGCCAGTAGTATAAGAGGGACTGCAAATTCACCCCTCCACTTT. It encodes CASSIRGTANSPLHF. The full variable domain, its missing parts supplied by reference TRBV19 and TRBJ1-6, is DGGITQSPKYLFRKEGQNVTLSCEQNLNHDAMYWYRQDPGQGLRLIYYSQIVNDFQKGDIAEGYSVSREKKESFPLTVTSAQKNPTAFYLCASSIRGTANSPLHFGNGTRLTVT.

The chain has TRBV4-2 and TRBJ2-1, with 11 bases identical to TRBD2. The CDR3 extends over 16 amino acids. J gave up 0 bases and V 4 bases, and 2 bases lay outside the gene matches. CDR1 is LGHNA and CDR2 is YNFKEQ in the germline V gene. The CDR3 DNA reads TGTGCCAGCAGCCCGCTAGCGGGGGGCTCCTACAATGAGCAGTTCTTC. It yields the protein CASSPLAGGSYNEQFF.

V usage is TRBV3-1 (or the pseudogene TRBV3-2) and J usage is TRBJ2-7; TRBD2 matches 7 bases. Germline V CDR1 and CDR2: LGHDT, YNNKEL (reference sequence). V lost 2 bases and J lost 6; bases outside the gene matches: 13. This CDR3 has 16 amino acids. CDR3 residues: CASSQNPPQTSPEQYF. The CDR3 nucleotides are TGTGCCAGCAGCCAAAACCCTCCTCAGACTAGCCCCGAGCAGTACTTC.

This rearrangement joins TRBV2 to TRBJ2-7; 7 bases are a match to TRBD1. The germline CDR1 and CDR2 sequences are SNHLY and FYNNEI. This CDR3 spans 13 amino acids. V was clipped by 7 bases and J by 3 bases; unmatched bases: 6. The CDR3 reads CASNWGQHYEQYF. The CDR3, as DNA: TGTGCCAGCAATTGGGGACAGCACTACGAGCAGTACTTC. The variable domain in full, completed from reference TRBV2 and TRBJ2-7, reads EPEVTQTPSHQVTQMGQEVILRCVPISNHLYFYWYRQILGQKVEFLVSFYNNEISEKSEIFDDQFSVERPDGSNFTLKIRSTKLEDSAMYFCASNWGQHYEQYFGPGTRLTVT.

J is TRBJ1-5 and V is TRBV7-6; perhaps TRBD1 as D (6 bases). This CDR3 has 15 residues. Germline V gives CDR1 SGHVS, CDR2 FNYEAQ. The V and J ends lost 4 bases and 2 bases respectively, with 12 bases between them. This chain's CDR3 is CASSSGVLGNQPQHF. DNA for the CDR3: TGTGCCAGCAGCTCAGGGGTATTGGGCAATCAGCCCCAGCATTTT.

DNA of the CDR3: TGTGCCAGCAGTCGGGGGACAGGGGTGCCTAATGAAAAACTGTTTTTT. It is translated as CASSRGTGVPNEKLFF. The chain recombines TRBV27 with TRBJ1-4, with TRBD1 identical over 10 bases. Germline V gene lookup returns CDR1 MNHEY and CDR2 SMNVEV (reference sequence). The CDR3 is made up of 16 amino acids. After removal of 5 bases from V and 3 bases from J, the junction contained 6 bases not matched to a gene.

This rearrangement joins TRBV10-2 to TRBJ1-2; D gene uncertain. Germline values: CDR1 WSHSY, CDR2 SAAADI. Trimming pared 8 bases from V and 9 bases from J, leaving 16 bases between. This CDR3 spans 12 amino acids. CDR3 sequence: CASQGGLSSYTF. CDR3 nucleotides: TGCGCCAGCCAAGGAGGATTGTCTAGCTACACCTTC.

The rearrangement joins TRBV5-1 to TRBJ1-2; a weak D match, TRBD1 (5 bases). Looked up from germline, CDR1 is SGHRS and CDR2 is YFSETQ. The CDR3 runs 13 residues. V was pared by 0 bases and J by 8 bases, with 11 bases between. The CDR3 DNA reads TGCGCCAGCAGCTTGGGGACATCCGGGGGCTACACCTTC. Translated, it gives CASSLGTSGGYTF.

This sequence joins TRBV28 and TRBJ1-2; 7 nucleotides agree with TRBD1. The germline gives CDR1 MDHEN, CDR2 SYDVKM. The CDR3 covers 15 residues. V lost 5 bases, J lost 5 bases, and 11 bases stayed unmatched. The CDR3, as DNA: TGTGCCAGCAGTCTTGGGACAGACAGGAGGTATGGCTACACCTTC. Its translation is CASSLGTDRRYGYTF.

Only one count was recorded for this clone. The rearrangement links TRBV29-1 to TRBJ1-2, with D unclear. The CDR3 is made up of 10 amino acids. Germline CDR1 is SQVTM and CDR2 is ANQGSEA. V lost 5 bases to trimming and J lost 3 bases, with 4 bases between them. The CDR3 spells CSVPDYGYTF. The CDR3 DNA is TGCAGCGTTCCGGACTATGGCTACACCTTC.

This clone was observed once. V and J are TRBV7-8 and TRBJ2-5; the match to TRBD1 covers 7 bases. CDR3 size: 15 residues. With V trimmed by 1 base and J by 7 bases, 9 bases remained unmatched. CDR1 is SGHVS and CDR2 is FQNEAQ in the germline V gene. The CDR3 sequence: CASSLERTGAGTQYF. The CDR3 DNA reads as TGTGCCAGCAGCTTAGAACGTACAGGGGCCGGGACCCAGTACTTC.

CDR3 in amino acids: CASSSPGQENQPQHF. The CDR3 DNA follows: TGTGCCAGCAGTTCCCCGGGACAGGAAAATCAGCCCCAGCATTTT. This chain joins TRBV27 and TRBJ1-5, with 8 bases aligning to TRBD1. The CDR3 extends over 15 amino acids. CDR1 and CDR2 (germline): MNHEY, SMNVEV (reference sequence). Trimming cost V 4 bases and J 4 bases; bases outside gene matches: 6.

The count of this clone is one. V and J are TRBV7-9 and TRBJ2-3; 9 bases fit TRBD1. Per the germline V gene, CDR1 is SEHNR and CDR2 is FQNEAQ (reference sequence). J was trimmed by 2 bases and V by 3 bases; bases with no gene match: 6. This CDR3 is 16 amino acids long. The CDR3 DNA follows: TGTGCCAGCAGCTTGTATGGGACAGGGTCCACAGATACGCAGTATTTT. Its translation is CASSLYGTGSTDTQYF.

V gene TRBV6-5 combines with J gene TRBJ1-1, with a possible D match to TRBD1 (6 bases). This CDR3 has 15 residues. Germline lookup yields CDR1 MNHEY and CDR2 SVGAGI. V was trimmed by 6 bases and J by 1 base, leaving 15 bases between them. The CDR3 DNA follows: TGTGCCAGCAGCAAACAGGGAGGGGGGAACACTGAAGCTTTCTTT. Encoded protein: CASSKQGGGNTEAFF.

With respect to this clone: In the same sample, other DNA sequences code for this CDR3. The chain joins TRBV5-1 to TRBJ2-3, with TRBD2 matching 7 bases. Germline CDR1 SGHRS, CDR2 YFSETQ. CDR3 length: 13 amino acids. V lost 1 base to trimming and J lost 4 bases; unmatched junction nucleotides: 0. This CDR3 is CASSLRGADTQYF. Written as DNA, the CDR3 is TGCGCCAGCAGCTTGCGGGGGGCAGATACGCAGTATTTT.

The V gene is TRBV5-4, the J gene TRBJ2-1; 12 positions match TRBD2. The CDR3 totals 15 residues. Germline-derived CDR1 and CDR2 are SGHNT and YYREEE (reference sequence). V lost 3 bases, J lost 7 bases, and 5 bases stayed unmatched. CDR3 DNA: TGTGCCAGCAGCTCGAGGACTAGCGGGAAAAATGAGCAGTTCTTC. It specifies CASSSRTSGKNEQFF.

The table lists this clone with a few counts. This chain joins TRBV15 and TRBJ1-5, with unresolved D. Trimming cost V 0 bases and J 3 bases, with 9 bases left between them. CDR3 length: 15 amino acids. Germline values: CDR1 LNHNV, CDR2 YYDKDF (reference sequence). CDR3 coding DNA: TGTGCCACCAGCAGAGACTTGAGTCCCAATCAGCCCCAGCATTTT. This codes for CATSRDLSPNQPQHF. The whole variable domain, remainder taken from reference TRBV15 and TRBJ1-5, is DAMVIQNPRYQVTQFGKPVTLSCSQTLNHNVMYWYQQKSSQAPKLLFHYYDKDFNNEADTPDNFQSRRPNTSFCFLDIRSPGLGDTAMYLCATSRDLSPNQPQHFGDGTRLSIL.